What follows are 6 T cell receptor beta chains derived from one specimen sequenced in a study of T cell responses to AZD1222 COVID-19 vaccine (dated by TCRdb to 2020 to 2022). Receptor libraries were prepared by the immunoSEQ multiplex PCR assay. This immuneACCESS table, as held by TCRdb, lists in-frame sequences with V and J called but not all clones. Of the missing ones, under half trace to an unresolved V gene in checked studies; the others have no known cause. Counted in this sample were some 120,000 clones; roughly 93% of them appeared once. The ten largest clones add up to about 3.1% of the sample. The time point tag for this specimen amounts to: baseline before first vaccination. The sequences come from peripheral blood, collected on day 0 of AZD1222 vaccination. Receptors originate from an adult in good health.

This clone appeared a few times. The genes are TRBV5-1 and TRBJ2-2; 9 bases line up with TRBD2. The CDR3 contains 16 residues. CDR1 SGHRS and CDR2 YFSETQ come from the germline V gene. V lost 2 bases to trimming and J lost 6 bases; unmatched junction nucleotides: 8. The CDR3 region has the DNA TGCGCCAGCAGCTTTGCAGCGGGAGGTGGGCCCGGGGAGCTGTTTTTT. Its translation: CASSFAAGGGPGELFF.

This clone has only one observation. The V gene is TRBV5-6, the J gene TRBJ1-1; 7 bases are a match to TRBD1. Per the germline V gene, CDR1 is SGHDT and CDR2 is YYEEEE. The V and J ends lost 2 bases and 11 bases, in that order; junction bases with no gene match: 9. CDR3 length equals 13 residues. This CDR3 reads CASSFRTGREAFF. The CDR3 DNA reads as TGTGCCAGCAGCTTTCGGACAGGACGGGAGGCTTTCTTT.

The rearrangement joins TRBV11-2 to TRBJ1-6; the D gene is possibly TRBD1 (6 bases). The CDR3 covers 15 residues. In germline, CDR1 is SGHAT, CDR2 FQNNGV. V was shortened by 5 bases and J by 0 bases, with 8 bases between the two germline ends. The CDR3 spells CASSPDSSYNSPLHF. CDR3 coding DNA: TGTGCCAGCAGCCCGGACAGCTCCTATAATTCACCCCTCCACTTT.

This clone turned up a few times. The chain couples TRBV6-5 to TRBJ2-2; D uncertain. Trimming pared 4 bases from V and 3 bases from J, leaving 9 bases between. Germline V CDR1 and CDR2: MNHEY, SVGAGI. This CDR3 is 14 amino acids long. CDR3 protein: CASSFRLDTGELFF. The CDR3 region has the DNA TGTGCCAGCAGTTTCCGACTGGACACCGGGGAGCTGTTTTTT.

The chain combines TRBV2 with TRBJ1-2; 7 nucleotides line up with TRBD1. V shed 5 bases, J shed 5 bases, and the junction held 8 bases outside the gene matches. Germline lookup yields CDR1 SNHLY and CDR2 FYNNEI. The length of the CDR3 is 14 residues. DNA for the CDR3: TGTGCCAGCAGTATGGAGGGACAGAGTTATGGCTACACCTTC. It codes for CASSMEGQSYGYTF. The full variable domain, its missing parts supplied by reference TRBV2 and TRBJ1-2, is EPEVTQTPSHQVTQMGQEVILRCVPISNHLYFYWYRQILGQKVEFLVSFYNNEISEKSEIFDDQFSVERPDGSNFTLKIRSTKLEDSAMYFCASSMEGQSYGYTFGSGTRLTVV.

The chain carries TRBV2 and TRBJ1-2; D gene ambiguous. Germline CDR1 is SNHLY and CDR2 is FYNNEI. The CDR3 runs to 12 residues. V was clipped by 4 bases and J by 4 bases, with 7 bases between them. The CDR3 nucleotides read TGTGCCAGCAGTGGCAGGTCCTATGGCTACACCTTC. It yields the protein CASSGRSYGYTF. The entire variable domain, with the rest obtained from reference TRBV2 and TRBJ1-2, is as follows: EPEVTQTPSHQVTQMGQEVILRCVPISNHLYFYWYRQILGQKVEFLVSFYNNEISEKSEIFDDQFSVERPDGSNFTLKIRSTKLEDSAMYFCASSGRSYGYTFGSGTRLTVV.